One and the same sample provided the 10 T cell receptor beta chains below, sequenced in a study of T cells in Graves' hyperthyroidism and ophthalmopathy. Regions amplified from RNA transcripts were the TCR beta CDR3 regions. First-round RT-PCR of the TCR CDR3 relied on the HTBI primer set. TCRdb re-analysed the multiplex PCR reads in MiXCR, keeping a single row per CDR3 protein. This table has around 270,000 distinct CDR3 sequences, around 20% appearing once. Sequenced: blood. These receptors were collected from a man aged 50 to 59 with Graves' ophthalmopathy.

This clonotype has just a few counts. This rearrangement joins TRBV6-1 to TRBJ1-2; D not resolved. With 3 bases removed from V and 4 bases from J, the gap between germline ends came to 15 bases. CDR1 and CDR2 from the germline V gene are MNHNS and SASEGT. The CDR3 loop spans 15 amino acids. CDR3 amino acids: CASSDTRTYPYGYTF. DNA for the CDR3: TGTGCCAGCAGTGACACCCGGACCTATCCCTATGGCTACACCTTC.

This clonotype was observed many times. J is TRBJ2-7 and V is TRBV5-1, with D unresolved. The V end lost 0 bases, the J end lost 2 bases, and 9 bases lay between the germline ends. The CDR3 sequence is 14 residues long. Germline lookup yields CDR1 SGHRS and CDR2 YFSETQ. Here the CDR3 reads CASSLEDYTYEQYF. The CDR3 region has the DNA TGCGCCAGCAGCTTGGAAGATTATACCTACGAGCAGTACTTC.

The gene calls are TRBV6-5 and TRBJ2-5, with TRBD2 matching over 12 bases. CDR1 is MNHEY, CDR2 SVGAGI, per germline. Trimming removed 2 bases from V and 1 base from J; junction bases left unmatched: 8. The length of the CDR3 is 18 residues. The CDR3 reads CASSYQLAGGVGQETQYF. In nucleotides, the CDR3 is TGTGCCAGCAGTTACCAGCTAGCGGGAGGGGTAGGCCAAGAGACCCAGTACTTC.

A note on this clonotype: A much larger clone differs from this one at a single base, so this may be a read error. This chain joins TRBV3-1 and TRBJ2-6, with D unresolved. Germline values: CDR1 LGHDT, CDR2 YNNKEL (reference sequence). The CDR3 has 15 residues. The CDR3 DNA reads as TGTGCCGGCAGCTCAATAAGGCGGGGGGCCAACGTCCTGACTTTC. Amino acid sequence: CAGSSIRRGANVLTF.

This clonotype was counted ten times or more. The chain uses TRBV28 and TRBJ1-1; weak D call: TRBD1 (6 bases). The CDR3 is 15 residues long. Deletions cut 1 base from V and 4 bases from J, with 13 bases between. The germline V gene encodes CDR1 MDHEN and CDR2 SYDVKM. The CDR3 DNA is TGTGCCAGCAGTTTATCAGGGGTTGTTGGCACTGAAGCTTTCTTT. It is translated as CASSLSGVVGTEAFF.

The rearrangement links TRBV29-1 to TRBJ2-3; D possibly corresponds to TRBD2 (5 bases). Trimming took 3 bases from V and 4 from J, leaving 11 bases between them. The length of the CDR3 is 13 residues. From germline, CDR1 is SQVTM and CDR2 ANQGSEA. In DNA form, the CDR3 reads TGCAGCGTTGAGGAACTAGTGGCAGATACGCAGTATTTT. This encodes CSVEELVADTQYF.

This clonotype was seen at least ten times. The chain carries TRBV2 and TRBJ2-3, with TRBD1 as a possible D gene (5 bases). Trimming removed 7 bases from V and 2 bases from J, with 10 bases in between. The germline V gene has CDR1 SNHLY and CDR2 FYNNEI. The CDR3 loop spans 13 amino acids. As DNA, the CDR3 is TGTGCCAGCAAGTCAGGGTCCACAGATACGCAGTATTTT. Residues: CASKSGSTDTQYF.

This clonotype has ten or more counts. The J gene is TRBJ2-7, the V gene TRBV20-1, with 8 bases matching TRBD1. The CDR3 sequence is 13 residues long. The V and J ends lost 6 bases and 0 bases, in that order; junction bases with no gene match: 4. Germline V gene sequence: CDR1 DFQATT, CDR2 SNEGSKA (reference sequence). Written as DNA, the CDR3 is TGCAGTGCCCCGGACAGGGCCTCCTACGAGCAGTACTTC. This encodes CSAPDRASYEQYF.

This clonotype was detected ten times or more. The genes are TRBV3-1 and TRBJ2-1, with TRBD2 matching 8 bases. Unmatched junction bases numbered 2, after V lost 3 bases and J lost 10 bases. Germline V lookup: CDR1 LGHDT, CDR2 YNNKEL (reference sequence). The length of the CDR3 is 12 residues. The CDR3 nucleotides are TGTGCCAGCAGCCAGACGGGGGGGGAGCAGTTCTTC. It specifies CASSQTGGEQFF.

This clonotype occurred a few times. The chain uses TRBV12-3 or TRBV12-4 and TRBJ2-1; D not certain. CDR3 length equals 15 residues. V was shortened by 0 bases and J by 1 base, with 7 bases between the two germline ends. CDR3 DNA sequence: TGTGCCAGCAGTTTAGCGGAAGCGTCCTACAATGAGCAGTTCTTC. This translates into CASSLAEASYNEQFF.